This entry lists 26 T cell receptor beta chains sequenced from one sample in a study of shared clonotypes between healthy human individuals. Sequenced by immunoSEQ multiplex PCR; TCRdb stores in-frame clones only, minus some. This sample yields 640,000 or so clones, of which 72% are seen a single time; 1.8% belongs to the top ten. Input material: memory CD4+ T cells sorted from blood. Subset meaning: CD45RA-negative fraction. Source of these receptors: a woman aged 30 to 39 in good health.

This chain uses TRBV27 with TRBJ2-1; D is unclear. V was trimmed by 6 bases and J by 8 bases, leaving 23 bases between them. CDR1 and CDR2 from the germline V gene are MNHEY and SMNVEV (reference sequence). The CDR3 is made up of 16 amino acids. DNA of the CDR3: TGTGCCAGCAGCCCGTTACCTCTAGGACGCTCGGATGAGCAGTTCTTC. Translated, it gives CASSPLPLGRSDEQFF.

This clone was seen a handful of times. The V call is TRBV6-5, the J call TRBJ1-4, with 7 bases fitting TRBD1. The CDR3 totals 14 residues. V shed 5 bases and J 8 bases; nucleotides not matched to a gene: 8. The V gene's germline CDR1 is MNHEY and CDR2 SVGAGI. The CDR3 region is CASSRTGSMEKLFF. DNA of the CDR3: TGTGCCAGCAGTCGGACAGGATCGATGGAAAAACTGTTTTTT.

CDR3 in amino acids: CASSEERTREETQYF. CDR3 sequence (DNA): TGTGCCAGCAGTGAAGAGCGGACTAGAGAAGAGACCCAGTACTTC. The chain is built from TRBV2 and TRBJ2-5; 7 bases map to TRBD2. The CDR3 runs 15 residues. J gave up 3 bases and V 1 base, and 5 bases lay outside the gene matches. Germline V lookup: CDR1 SNHLY, CDR2 FYNNEI.

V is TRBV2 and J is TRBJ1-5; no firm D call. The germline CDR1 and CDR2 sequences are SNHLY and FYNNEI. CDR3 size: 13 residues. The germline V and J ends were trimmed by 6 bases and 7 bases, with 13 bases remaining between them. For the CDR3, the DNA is TGTGCCAGCAGGGATCAAGTAATGCAGCCCCAGCATTTT. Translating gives CASRDQVMQPQHF. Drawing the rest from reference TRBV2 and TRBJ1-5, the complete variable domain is EPEVTQTPSHQVTQMGQEVILRCVPISNHLYFYWYRQILGQKVEFLVSFYNNEISEKSEIFDDQFSVERPDGSNFTLKIRSTKLEDSAMYFCASRDQVMQPQHFGDGTRLSIL.

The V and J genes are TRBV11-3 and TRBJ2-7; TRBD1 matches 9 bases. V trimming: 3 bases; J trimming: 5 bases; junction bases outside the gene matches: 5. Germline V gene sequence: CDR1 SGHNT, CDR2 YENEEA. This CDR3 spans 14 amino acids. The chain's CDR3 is CASSLGTGNHEQYF. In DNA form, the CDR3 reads TGTGCCAGCAGCTTGGGGACAGGGAACCACGAGCAGTACTTC.

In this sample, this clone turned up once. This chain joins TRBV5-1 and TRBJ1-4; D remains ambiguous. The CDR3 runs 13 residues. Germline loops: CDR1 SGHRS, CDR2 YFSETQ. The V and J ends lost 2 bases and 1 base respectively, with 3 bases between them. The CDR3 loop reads CASSLRTNEKLFF. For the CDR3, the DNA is TGCGCCAGCAGCTTACGAACTAATGAAAAACTGTTTTTT.

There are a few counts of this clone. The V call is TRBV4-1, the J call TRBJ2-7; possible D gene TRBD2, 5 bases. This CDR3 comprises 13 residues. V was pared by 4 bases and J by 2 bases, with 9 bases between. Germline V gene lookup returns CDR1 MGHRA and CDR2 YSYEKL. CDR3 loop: CASSRELAYEQYF. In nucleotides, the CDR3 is TGCGCCAGCAGCCGGGAGTTGGCCTACGAGCAGTACTTC.

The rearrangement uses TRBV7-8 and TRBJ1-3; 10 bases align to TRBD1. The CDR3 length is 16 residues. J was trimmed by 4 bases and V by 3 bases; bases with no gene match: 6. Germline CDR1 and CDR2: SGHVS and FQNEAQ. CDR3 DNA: TGTGCCAGCAGCTTGAGACAGGGGGCGGCGGGAAACACCATATATTTT. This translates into CASSLRQGAAGNTIYF.

CDR3 nucleotide sequence: TGCGCCAGCAGCTCTTGGGGAGGGGACGGCACTGAAGCTTTCTTT. Translating gives CASSSWGGDGTEAFF. The chain carries TRBV5-1 and TRBJ1-1, with D possibly being TRBD1 (5 bases). Germline V gene sequence: CDR1 SGHRS, CDR2 YFSETQ. The CDR3 has 15 amino acids. The V end lost 3 bases, the J end lost 4 bases, and 16 bases lay between the germline ends.

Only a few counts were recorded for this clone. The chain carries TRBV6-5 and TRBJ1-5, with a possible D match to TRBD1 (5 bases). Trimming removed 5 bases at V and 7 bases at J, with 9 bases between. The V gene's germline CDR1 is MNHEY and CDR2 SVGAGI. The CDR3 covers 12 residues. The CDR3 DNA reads TGTGCCAGCAGTGTCGACAGACAGCCCCAGCATTTT. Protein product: CASSVDRQPQHF.

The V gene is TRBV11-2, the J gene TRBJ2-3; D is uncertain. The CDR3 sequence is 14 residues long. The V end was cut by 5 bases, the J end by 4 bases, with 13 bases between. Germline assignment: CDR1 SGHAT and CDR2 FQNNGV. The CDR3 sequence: CASSVGYSSDTQYF. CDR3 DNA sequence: TGTGCCAGCAGCGTCGGCTATTCATCAGATACGCAGTATTTT.

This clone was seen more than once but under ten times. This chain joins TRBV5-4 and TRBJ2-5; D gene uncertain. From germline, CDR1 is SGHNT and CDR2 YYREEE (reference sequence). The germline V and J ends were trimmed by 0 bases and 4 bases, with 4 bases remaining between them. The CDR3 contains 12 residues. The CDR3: CASSLAGETQYF. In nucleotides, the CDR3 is TGTGCCAGCAGCTTGGCGGGAGAGACCCAGTACTTC.

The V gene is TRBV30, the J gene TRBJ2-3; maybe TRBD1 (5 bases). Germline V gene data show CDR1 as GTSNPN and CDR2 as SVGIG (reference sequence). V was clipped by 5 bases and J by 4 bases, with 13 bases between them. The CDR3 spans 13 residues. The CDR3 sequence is CAWSRVDADTQYF. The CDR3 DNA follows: TGTGCCTGGTCCAGGGTCGACGCAGATACGCAGTATTTT.

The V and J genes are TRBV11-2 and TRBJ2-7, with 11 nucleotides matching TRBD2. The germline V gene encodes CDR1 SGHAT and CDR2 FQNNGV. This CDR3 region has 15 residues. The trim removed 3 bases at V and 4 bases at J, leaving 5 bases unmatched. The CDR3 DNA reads TGTGCCAGCAGCTTCGCTAGCGGGAGGATATACGAGCAGTACTTC. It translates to CASSFASGRIYEQYF.

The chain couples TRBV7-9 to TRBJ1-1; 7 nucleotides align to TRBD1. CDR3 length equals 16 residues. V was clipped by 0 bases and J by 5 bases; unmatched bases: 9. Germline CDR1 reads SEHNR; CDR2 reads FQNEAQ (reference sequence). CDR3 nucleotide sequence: TGTGCCAGCAGCTTAGCGCAAAGCCAGGGGGGTACTGAAGCTTTCTTT. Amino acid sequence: CASSLAQSQGGTEAFF. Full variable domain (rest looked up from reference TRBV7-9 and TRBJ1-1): DTGVSQNPRHKITKRGQNVTFRCDPISEHNRLYWYRQTLGQGPEFLTYFQNEAQLEKSRLLSDRFSAERPKGSFSTLEIQRTEQGDSAMYLCASSLAQSQGGTEAFFGQGTRLTVV.

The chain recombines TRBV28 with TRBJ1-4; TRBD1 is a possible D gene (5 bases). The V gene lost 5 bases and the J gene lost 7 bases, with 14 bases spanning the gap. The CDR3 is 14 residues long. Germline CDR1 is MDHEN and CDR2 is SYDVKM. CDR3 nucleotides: TGTGCCAGCAGTGACCCCCAGGGATCTGAAAAACTGTTTTTT. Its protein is CASSDPQGSEKLFF.

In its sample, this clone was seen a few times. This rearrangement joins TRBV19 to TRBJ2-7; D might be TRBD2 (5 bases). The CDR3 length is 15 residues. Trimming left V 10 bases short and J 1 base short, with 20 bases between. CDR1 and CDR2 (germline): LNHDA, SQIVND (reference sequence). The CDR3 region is CATQERTGNSYEQYF. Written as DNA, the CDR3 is TGTGCCACCCAAGAGCGGACGGGAAATTCCTACGAGCAGTACTTC.

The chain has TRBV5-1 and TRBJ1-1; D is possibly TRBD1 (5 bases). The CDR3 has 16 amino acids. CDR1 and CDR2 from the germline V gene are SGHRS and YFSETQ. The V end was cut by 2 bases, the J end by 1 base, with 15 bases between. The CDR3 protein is CASSFTAGGSNTEAFF. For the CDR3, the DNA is TGCGCCAGCAGCTTCACGGCCGGGGGGTCGAACACTGAAGCTTTCTTT. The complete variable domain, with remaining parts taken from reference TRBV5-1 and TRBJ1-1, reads KAGVTQTPRYLIKTRGQQVTLSCSPISGHRSVSWYQQTPGQGLQFLFEYFSETQRNKGNFPGRFSGRQFSNSRSEMNVSTLELGDSALYLCASSFTAGGSNTEAFFGQGTRLTVV.

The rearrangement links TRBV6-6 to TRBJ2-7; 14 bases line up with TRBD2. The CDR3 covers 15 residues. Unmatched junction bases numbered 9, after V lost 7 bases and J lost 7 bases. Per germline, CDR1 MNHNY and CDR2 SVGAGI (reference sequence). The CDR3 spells CASTLTSGRAREQYF. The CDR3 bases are TGTGCCAGCACATTGACTAGCGGGAGGGCTAGGGAGCAGTACTTC.

The CDR3 coding sequence is TGTGCCAGCAGACCCGGACTAGCGGCCGGGGAGCTGTTTTTT. Translating it yields CASRPGLAAGELFF. V is TRBV6-5 and J is TRBJ2-2, with 10 bases identical to TRBD2. V gave up 6 bases and J gave up 6 bases; unmatched junction bases: 4. The CDR3 covers 14 residues. Germline assignment: CDR1 MNHEY and CDR2 SVGAGI.

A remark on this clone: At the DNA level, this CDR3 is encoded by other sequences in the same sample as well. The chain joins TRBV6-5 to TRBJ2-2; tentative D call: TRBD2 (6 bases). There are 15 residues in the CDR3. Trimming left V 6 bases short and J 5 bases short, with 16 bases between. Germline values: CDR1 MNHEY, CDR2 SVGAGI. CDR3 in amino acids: CASSPGLARTGELFF. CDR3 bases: TGTGCCAGCAGCCCGGGACTGGCGAGGACCGGGGAGCTGTTTTTT.

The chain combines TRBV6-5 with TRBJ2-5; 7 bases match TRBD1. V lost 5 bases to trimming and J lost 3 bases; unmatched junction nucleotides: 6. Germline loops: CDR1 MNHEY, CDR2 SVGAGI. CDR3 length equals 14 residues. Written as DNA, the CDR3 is TGTGCCAGCAGTACCGGGACAGCGAAAGAGACCCAGTACTTC. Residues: CASSTGTAKETQYF.

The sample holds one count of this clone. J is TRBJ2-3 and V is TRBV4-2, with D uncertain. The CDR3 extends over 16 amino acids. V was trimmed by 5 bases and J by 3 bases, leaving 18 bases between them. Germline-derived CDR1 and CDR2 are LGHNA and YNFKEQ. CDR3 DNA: TGTGCCAGCAGCTTGGGATTTAACTTTCGTACAGATACGCAGTATTTT. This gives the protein CASSLGFNFRTDTQYF.

The CDR3 DNA reads TGTGCCACCCAACTCGGGACAACCTTCTACAATGAGCAGTTCTTC. As protein: CATQLGTTFYNEQFF. J is TRBJ2-1 and V is TRBV28; the D gene is possibly TRBD1 (6 bases). CDR3 length: 15 amino acids. Germline CDR1 reads MDHEN; CDR2 reads SYDVKM. V was cut by 10 bases and J by 3 bases, with 19 bases left in between.

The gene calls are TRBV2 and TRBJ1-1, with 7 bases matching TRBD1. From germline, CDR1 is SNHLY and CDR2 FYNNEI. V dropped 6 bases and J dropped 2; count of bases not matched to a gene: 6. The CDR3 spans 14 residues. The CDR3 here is CASRLQGINTEAFF. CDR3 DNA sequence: TGTGCCAGCAGGCTACAGGGGATAAACACTGAAGCTTTCTTT. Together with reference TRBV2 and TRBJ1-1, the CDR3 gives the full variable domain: EPEVTQTPSHQVTQMGQEVILRCVPISNHLYFYWYRQILGQKVEFLVSFYNNEISEKSEIFDDQFSVERPDGSNFTLKIRSTKLEDSAMYFCASRLQGINTEAFFGQGTRLTVV.

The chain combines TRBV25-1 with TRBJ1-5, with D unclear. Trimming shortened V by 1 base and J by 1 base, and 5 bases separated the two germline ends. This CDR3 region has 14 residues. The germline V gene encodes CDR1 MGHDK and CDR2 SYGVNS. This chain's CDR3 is CASSESISNQPQHF. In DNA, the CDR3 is TGTGCCAGCAGTGAATCCATCAGCAATCAGCCCCAGCATTTT.